This TCR beta chain was identified during a study of cytomegalovirus exposure and HLA in healthy donors. Across the study: There were fewer than 130 million unique TCR beta sequences, drawn from some 180 million T cells, in an earlier analysis.

Study-wide results and caveats: The later analysis indicated that the majority of CMV-associated TCR beta chains appeared HLA-restricted. What a later analysis showed was that several of the most significant clusters appeared linked to common viral pathogens.

Concerning this clone itself: Its antigen is undetermined.

Primers: 60 Vbeta forward and 13 Jbeta reverse. Generated by immunoSEQ multiplex PCR, the TCRdb table keeps only in-frame clones and is missing some. The sample records about 140,000 clones, roughly 9.7% being singletons. V trimming: 6 bases; J trimming: 5 bases; junction bases outside the gene matches: 9. This CDR3 has 15 amino acids. Germline V CDR1 and CDR2: SNHLY, FYNNEI. This TCR derives from a man in his fifties in good health and CMV-seronegative. Material: PBMCs. The rearrangement links TRBV2 to TRBJ1-5, with 8 bases identical to TRBD1. The CDR3 DNA reads TGTGCCAGCAGAACCGGGACAGGTGGGGATCAGCCCCAGCATTTT. Translation: CASRTGTGGDQPQHF.